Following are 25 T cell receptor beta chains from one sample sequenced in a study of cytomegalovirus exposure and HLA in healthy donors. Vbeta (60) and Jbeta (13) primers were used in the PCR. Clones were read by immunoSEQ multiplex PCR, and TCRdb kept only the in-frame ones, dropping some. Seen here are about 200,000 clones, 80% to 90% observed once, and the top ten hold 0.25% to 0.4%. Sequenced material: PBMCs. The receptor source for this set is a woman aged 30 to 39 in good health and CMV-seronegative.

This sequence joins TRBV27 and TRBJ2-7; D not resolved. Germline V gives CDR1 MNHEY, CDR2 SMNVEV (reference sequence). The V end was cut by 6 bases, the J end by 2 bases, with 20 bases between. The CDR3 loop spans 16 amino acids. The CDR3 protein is CASRIEKDTLTYEQYF. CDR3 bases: TGTGCCAGCAGGATAGAAAAAGACACTTTAACCTACGAGCAGTACTTC.

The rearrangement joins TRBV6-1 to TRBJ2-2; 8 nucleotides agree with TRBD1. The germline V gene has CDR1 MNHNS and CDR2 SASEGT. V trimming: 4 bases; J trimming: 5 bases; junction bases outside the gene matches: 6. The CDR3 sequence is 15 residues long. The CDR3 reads CASSASDRVTGELFF. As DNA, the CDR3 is TGTGCCAGCAGTGCGTCGGACAGGGTGACCGGGGAGCTGTTTTTT.

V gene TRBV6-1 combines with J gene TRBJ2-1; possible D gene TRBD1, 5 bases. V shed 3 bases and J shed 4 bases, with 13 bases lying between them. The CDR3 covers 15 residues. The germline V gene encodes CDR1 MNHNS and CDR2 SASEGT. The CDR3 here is CASSETVRGYNEQFF. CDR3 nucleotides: TGTGCCAGCAGTGAGACCGTTAGGGGTTACAATGAGCAGTTCTTC.

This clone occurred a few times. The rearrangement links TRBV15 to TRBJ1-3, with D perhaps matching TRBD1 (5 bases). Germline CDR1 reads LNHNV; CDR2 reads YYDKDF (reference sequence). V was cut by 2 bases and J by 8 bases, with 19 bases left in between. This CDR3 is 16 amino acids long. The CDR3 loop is CATSRIPRMRGDTIYF. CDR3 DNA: TGTGCCACCAGCAGAATCCCAAGAATGCGGGGGGACACCATATATTTT.

CDR3 in amino acids: CASSQDFYQGTDTQYF. In nucleotides, the CDR3 is TGCGCCAGCAGCCAAGATTTCTACCAGGGCACAGATACGCAGTATTTT. V and J are TRBV4-1 and TRBJ2-3; D not resolved. In germline, CDR1 is MGHRA, CDR2 YSYEKL. The CDR3 is 16 amino acids. Trimming shortened V by 0 bases and J by 1 base, and 11 bases separated the two germline ends.

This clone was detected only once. CDR3 sequence reads: CASSQLLAGGRREQYF. Written as DNA, the CDR3 is TGTGCCAGCAGCCAACTACTAGCGGGAGGTCGACGCGAGCAGTACTTC. The genes are TRBV28 and TRBJ2-7; TRBD2 agrees at 12 bases. The trim removed 6 bases at V and 6 bases at J, leaving 12 bases unmatched. Germline V CDR1 and CDR2: MDHEN, SYDVKM. The CDR3 spans 16 residues.

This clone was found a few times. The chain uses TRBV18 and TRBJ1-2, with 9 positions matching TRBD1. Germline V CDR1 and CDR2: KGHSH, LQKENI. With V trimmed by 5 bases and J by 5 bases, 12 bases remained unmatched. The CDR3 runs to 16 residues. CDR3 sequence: CASSSPPGTGSYGYTF. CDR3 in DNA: TGTGCCAGCTCATCCCCCCCCGGGACAGGGAGTTATGGCTACACCTTC.

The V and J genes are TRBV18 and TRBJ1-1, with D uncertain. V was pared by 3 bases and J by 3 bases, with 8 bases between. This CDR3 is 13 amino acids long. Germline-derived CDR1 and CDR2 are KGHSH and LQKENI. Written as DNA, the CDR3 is TGTGCCAGCTCACCGCGAGTGGACACTGAAGCTTTCTTT. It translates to CASSPRVDTEAFF.

As DNA, the CDR3 is TGCAGCGCCACAGGGGGGGAAGGAAACTATGGCTACACCTTC. It yields the protein CSATGGEGNYGYTF. The rearrangement joins TRBV29-1 to TRBJ1-2; TRBD1 matches at 8 bases. The ends lost 7 bases at V and 2 bases at J; junction bases unmatched: 9. From germline, CDR1 is SQVTM and CDR2 ANQGSEA. The CDR3 loop spans 14 amino acids.

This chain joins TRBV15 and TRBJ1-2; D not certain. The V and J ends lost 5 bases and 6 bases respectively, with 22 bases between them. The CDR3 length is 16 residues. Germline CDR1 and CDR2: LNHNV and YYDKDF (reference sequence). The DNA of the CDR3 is TGTGCCACCAGCCGACGAGTAGTAGTTGTCGGGGATGGCTACACCTTC. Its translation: CATSRRVVVVGDGYTF.

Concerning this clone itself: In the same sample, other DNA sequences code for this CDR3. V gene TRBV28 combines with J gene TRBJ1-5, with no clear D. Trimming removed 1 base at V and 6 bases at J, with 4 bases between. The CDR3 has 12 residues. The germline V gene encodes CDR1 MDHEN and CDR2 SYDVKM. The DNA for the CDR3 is TGTGCCAGCAGTTTATTTCTTCAGCCCCAGCATTTT. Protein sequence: CASSLFLQPQHF. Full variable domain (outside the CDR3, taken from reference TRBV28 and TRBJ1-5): DVKVTQSSRYLVKRTGEKVFLECVQDMDHENMFWYRQDPGLGLRLIYFSYDVKMKEKGDIPEGYSVSREKKERFSLILESASTNQTSMYLCASSLFLQPQHFGDGTRLSIL.

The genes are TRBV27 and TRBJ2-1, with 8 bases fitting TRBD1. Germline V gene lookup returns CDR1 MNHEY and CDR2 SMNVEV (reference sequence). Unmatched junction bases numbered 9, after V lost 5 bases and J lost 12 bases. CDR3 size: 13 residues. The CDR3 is CASSGFSQGVQFF. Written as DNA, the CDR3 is TGTGCCAGCAGTGGATTCTCACAGGGGGTGCAGTTCTTC.

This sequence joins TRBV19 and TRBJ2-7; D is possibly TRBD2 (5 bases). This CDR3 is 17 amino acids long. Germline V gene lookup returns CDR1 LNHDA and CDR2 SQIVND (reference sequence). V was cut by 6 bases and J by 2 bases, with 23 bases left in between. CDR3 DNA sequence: TGTGCCAGTAGCTCCATCGGCGGGCACAGCCGCCCCTACGAGCAGTACTTC. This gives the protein CASSSIGGHSRPYEQYF.

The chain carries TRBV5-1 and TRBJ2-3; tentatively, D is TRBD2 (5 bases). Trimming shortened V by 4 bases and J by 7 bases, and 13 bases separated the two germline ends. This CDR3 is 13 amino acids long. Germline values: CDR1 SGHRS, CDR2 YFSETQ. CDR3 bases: TGCGCCAGCAGCGAGAGGGCTCCTAATACGCAGTATTTT. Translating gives CASSERAPNTQYF.

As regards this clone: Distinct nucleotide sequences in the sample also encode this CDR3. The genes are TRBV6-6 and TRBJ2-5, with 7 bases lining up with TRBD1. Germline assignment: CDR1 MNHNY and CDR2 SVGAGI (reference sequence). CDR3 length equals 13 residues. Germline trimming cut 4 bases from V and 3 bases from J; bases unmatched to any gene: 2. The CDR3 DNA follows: TGTGCCAGCAGTTCGACAGGGAAAGAGACCCAGTACTTC. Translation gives CASSSTGKETQYF.

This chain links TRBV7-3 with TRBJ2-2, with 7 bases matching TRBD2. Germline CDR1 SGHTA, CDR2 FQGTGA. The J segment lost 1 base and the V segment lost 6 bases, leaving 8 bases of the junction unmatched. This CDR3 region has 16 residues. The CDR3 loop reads CASSLSIAGNTGELFF. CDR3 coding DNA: TGTGCCAGCAGTTTGAGCATAGCGGGGAACACCGGGGAGCTGTTTTTT.

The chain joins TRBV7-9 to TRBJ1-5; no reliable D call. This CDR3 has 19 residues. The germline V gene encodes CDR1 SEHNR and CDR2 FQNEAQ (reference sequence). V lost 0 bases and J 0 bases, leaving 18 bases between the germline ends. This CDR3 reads CASSLAPPGPMTSNQPQHF. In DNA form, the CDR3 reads TGTGCCAGCAGCTTAGCTCCCCCTGGGCCAATGACTAGCAATCAGCCCCAGCATTTT.

CDR3 protein: CASSFSGRMYQETQYF. The CDR3 DNA is TGTGCCAGCAGCTTCTCCGGGAGGATGTACCAAGAGACCCAGTACTTC. The rearrangement joins TRBV5-6 to TRBJ2-5; TRBD2 matches at 7 bases. CDR3 length: 16 amino acids. CDR1 is SGHDT and CDR2 is YYEEEE in the germline V gene. Unmatched junction bases numbered 7, after V lost 2 bases and J lost 0 bases. Based on the CDR3 plus reference TRBV5-6 and TRBJ2-5, the full variable domain is DAGVTQSPTHLIKTRGQQVTLRCSPKSGHDTVSWYQQALGQGPQFIFQYYEEEERQRGNFPDRFSGHQFPNYSSELNVNALLLGDSALYLCASSFSGRMYQETQYFGPGTRLLVL.

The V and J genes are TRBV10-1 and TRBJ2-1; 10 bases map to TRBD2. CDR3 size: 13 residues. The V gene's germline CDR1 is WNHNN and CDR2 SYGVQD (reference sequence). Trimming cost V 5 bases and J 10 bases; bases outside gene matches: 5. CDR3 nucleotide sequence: TGCGCCAGCAGTCAACTAGCGGGACGGGAGCAGTTCTTC. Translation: CASSQLAGREQFF.

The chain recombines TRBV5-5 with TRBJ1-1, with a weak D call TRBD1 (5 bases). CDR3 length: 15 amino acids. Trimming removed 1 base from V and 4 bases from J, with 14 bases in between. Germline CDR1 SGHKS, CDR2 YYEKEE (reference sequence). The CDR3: CASSLLGAVSTEAFF. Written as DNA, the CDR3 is TGTGCCAGCAGCTTGCTTGGGGCTGTTAGCACTGAAGCTTTCTTT. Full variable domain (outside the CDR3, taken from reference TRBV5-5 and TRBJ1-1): DAGVTQSPTHLIKTRGQQVTLRCSPISGHKSVSWYQQVLGQGPQFIFQYYEKEERGRGNFPDRFSARQFPNYSSELNVNALLLGDSALYLCASSLLGAVSTEAFFGQGTRLTVV.

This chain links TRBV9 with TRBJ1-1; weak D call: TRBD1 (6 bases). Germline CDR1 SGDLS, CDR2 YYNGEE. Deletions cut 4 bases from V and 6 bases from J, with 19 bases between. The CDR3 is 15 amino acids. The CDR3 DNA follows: TGTGCCAGCAGCCCCCTGGGGGGGGCTCCCGCTGAAGCTTTCTTT. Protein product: CASSPLGGAPAEAFF.

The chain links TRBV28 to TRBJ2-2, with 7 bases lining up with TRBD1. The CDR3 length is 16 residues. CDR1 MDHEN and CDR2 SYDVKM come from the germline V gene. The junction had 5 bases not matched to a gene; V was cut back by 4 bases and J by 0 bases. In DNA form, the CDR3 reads TGTGCCAGCAGTTCCCCCGGGACAGCGAACACCGGGGAGCTGTTTTTT. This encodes CASSSPGTANTGELFF.

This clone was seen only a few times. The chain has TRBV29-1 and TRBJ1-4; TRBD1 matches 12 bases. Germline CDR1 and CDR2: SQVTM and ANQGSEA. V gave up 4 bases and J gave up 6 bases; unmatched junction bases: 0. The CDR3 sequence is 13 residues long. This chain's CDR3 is CSVGDRGHEKLFF. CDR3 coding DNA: TGCAGCGTTGGGGACAGGGGGCATGAAAAACTGTTTTTT. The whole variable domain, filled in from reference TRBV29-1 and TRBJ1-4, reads SAVISQKPSRDICQRGTSLTIQCQVDSQVTMMFWYRQQPGQSLTLIATANQGSEATYESGFVIDKFPISRPNLTFSTLTVSNMSPEDSSIYLCSVGDRGHEKLFFGSGTQLSVL.

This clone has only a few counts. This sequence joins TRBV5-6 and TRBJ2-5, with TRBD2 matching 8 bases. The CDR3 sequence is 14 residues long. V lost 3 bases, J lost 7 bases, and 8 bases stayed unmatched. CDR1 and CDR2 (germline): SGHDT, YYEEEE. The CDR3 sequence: CASSWALAGGTQYF. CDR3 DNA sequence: TGTGCCAGCAGCTGGGCTCTAGCGGGTGGGACCCAGTACTTC.

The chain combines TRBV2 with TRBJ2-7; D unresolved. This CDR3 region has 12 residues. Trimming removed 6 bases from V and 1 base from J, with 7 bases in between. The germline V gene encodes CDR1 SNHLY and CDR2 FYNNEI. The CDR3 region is CASRSVSYEQYF. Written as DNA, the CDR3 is TGTGCCAGCAGGTCTGTATCCTACGAGCAGTACTTC.